One and the same sample provided the 25 T cell receptor beta chains below, sequenced in a study of identical twins. MiXCR was run by TCRdb on the 5' RACE reads, yielding one entry per CDR3 protein. The sample has 500,000 or so distinct CDR3 sequences, around an eighth seen once. The data also belong to a second study, concerning yellow fever vaccine responses in identical twins.

The sample comprised CD4+ T cells sorted from blood. These receptors were collected from a woman between 18 and 30 years old in good health.

This clonotype was seen a few times. The chain has TRBV19 and TRBJ2-7; D might be TRBD2 (6 bases). V lost 3 bases to trimming and J lost 6 bases, with 18 bases between them. Looked up from germline, CDR1 is LNHDA and CDR2 is SQIVND (reference sequence). CDR3 length: 15 amino acids. CDR3 bases: TGTGCCAGTAGTATCCAGTGGGGTCTAGCGACCGAGCAGTACTTC. Translating gives CASSIQWGLATEQYF. The full variable domain, completed using reference TRBV19 and TRBJ2-7, is DGGITQSPKYLFRKEGQNVTLSCEQNLNHDAMYWYRQDPGQGLRLIYYSQIVNDFQKGDIAEGYSVSREKKESFPLTVTSAQKNPTAFYLCASSIQWGLATEQYFGPGTRLTVT.

The chain recombines TRBV18 with TRBJ2-2; TRBD1 aligns across 7 bases. Germline V gene sequence: CDR1 KGHSH, CDR2 LQKENI. There are 17 residues in the CDR3. With 3 bases clipped from V and 0 bases from J, the junction kept 7 bases outside the gene matches. CDR3 DNA sequence: TGTGCCAGCTCACCCCCGGGACAGTCTTCGAACACCGGGGAGCTGTTTTTT. This codes for CASSPPGQSSNTGELFF.

This sequence joins TRBV7-2 and TRBJ1-1, with 9 nucleotides matching TRBD1. V lost 2 bases and J lost 1; bases outside the gene matches: 5. Germline V gene lookup returns CDR1 SGHTA and CDR2 FQGNSA. The CDR3 loop spans 16 amino acids. The CDR3, as DNA: TGTGCCAGCAGCTTAACGCCGGGACAGGGGAACACTGAAGCTTTCTTT. Protein sequence: CASSLTPGQGNTEAFF.

The V and J genes are TRBV20-1 and TRBJ2-2, with a possible D match to TRBD2 (5 bases). Germline lookup yields CDR1 DFQATT and CDR2 SNEGSKA (reference sequence). The CDR3 length is 17 residues. V was trimmed by 0 bases and J by 4 bases, leaving 18 bases between them. CDR3 region: CSARDSQLVSGTGELFF. CDR3 in DNA: TGCAGTGCTAGAGATTCCCAACTAGTTTCTGGCACCGGGGAGCTGTTTTTT.

This clonotype was seen more than once but under ten times. This chain's CDR3 is CASSPLGGRLHNEQFF. CDR3 DNA: TGCGCCAGCAGCCCCCTGGGGGGGAGGCTTCACAATGAGCAGTTCTTC. The chain is built from TRBV5-1 and TRBJ2-1, with 7 bases matching TRBD2. Germline lookup yields CDR1 SGHRS and CDR2 YFSETQ. CDR3 length: 16 amino acids. With 4 bases clipped from V and 5 bases from J, the junction kept 12 bases outside the gene matches.

This clonotype was observed a handful of times. The chain recombines TRBV20-1 with TRBJ2-3, with a tentative D call TRBD2 (5 bases). The germline gives CDR1 DFQATT, CDR2 SNEGSKA (reference sequence). The CDR3 length is 15 residues. Trimming cost V 2 bases and J 0 bases, with 12 bases left between them. The CDR3 spells CSARTQRPSTDTQYF. Here the CDR3 DNA reads TGCAGTGCTAGAACCCAGCGGCCTAGCACAGATACGCAGTATTTT.

This clonotype was seen more than once but under ten times. The chain recombines TRBV6-2 or TRBV6-3 with TRBJ1-2, with TRBD1 identical over 8 bases. The CDR3 length is 13 residues. V dropped 4 bases and J dropped 7; count of bases not matched to a gene: 5. Germline V gives CDR1 MNHEY, CDR2 SVGEGT. CDR3 bases: TGTGCCAGCAGTTGGGGACAGGCTGGTGGCTACACCTTC. Amino acids: CASSWGQAGGYTF.

This clonotype was observed many times. The chain combines TRBV9 with TRBJ2-7; D is unclear. The CDR3 length is 15 residues. CDR1 is SGDLS, CDR2 YYNGEE, per germline. The V end lost 3 bases, the J end lost 0 bases, and 13 bases lay between the germline ends. CDR3 loop: CASSERYDSSYEQYF. The CDR3, as DNA: TGTGCCAGCAGCGAGCGTTATGATAGCTCCTACGAGCAGTACTTC.

This clonotype was counted many times. V usage is TRBV7-2 and J usage is TRBJ2-1; 9 bases align to TRBD2. Trimming removed 0 bases from V and 1 base from J; junction bases left unmatched: 16. Germline assignment: CDR1 SGHTA and CDR2 FQGNSA. The CDR3 runs to 21 residues. The CDR3 sequence is CASSLAQFWLAGSRSYNEQFF. The CDR3 DNA reads as TGTGCCAGCAGCTTAGCGCAGTTTTGGCTAGCGGGATCTCGGTCCTACAATGAGCAGTTCTTC.

The chain links TRBV15 to TRBJ1-3; D not resolved. The CDR3 extends over 13 amino acids. The V and J ends lost 5 bases and 0 bases respectively, with 5 bases between them. Germline lookup yields CDR1 LNHNV and CDR2 YYDKDF (reference sequence). DNA of the CDR3: TGTGCCACCAGCGCACGCTCTGGAAACACCATATATTTT. Translating it yields CATSARSGNTIYF.

This clonotype was seen ten or more times. The chain carries TRBV3-1 and TRBJ2-4; D not resolved. Germline V gene lookup returns CDR1 LGHDT and CDR2 YNNKEL (reference sequence). The CDR3 length is 13 residues. The V and J ends lost 2 bases and 0 bases respectively, with 2 bases between them. The CDR3 nucleotides read TGTGCCAGCAGCCAACTAGCCAAAAACATTCAGTACTTC. It translates to CASSQLAKNIQYF.

This clonotype was observed a few times. This chain uses TRBV5-1 with TRBJ2-7, with TRBD2 matching 11 bases. CDR3 length equals 15 residues. V shed 7 bases and J 3 bases; nucleotides not matched to a gene: 9. Germline V CDR1 and CDR2: SGHRS, YFSETQ. DNA of the CDR3: TGCGCCAGCGGCCCTGGGGGGACTAGCGGCTACGAGCAGTACTTC. Its protein product is CASGPGGTSGYEQYF.

This clonotype was counted a few times. The chain carries TRBV6-2 or TRBV6-3 and TRBJ2-7; D gene uncertain. The germline V gene has CDR1 MNHEY and CDR2 SVGEGT. The CDR3 consists of 13 residues. Trimming removed 2 bases at V and 3 bases at J, with 8 bases between. The DNA of the CDR3 is TGTGCCAGCAGTTACGGACGAAACTACGAGCAGTACTTC. Its translation: CASSYGRNYEQYF.

This clonotype was picked up a small number of times. The chain links TRBV20-1 to TRBJ2-1, with D perhaps assigned TRBD1 or TRBD2 (5 bases each). Germline V CDR1 and CDR2: DFQATT, SNEGSKA (reference sequence). The CDR3 loop spans 14 amino acids. Trimming took off 1 base at V and 2 bases at J, with 9 bases between the two ends. CDR3 DNA sequence: TGCAGTGCTAGAGGGGACCAGGCCTACAATGAGCAGTTCTTC. Translation gives CSARGDQAYNEQFF.

This chain connects TRBV12-3 or TRBV12-4 to TRBJ2-5; maybe TRBD2 (6 bases). V was cut by 5 bases and J by 6 bases, with 19 bases left in between. CDR3 size: 15 residues. The CDR3 region has the DNA TGTGCCAGCAGTCGGGACTCCCCAACAGCAAAGACCCAGTACTTC. Amino acids: CASSRDSPTAKTQYF.

The rearrangement uses TRBV7-8 and TRBJ2-5; TRBD2 matches 10 bases. J was trimmed by 5 bases and V by 5 bases; bases with no gene match: 8. This CDR3 has 15 residues. Germline-derived CDR1 and CDR2 are SGHVS and FQNEAQ. The CDR3 nucleotides are TGTGCCAGCAGCGCGCCCGGGACTAGCGCGGAGACCCAGTACTTC. Its protein is CASSAPGTSAETQYF.

The V and J genes are TRBV20-1 and TRBJ2-5; D might be TRBD1 or TRBD2, each matching 5 bases. The CDR3 loop spans 13 amino acids. CDR1 is DFQATT and CDR2 is SNEGSKA in the germline V gene (reference sequence). The V end was cut by 2 bases, the J end by 5 bases, with 12 bases between. The CDR3 here is CSARRGALETQYF. CDR3 coding DNA: TGCAGTGCTAGAAGAGGGGCTCTGGAGACCCAGTACTTC.

This clonotype came up a few times. The genes are TRBV20-1 and TRBJ1-5, with D hard to call. The CDR3 totals 14 residues. The germline V and J ends were trimmed by 0 bases and 4 bases, with 10 bases remaining between them. The V gene's germline CDR1 is DFQATT and CDR2 SNEGSKA (reference sequence). The CDR3: CSARDPSVNQPQHF. In DNA form, the CDR3 reads TGCAGTGCTAGAGATCCCAGCGTAAATCAGCCCCAGCATTTT.

This clonotype was seen only a few times. J is TRBJ2-2 and V is TRBV6-2 or TRBV6-3, with TRBD1 as a possible D gene (6 bases). Germline CDR1 and CDR2: MNHEY and SVGEGT. Trimming shortened V by 2 bases and J by 2 bases, and 12 bases separated the two germline ends. CDR3 length: 16 residues. In DNA form, the CDR3 reads TGTGCCAGCAGTTACCCTCAGGGGCTTAACACCGGGGAGCTGTTTTTT. This translates into CASSYPQGLNTGELFF.

This clonotype turned up a few times. The chain links TRBV7-9 to TRBJ2-3; possibly TRBD2 for D (6 bases). V dropped 1 base and J dropped 6 bases, with 11 bases sitting between them. Looked up from germline, CDR1 is SEHNR and CDR2 is FQNEAQ (reference sequence). CDR3 length: 14 residues. CDR3 loop: CASSLGARGDTQYF. The CDR3 region has the DNA TGTGCCAGCAGCTTAGGGGCCCGGGGGGATACGCAGTATTTT.

The CDR3 coding sequence is TGCGCCAGCAGTGAGTCCCAAGCGGGGTCCTACAATGAGCAGTTCTTC. It specifies CASSESQAGSYNEQFF. The genes are TRBV10-1 and TRBJ2-1; 7 nucleotides align to TRBD2. Germline V gene data show CDR1 as WNHNN and CDR2 as SYGVQD (reference sequence). This CDR3 is 16 amino acids long. V trimming: 0 bases; J trimming: 1 base; junction bases outside the gene matches: 3.

This rearrangement joins TRBV24-1 to TRBJ1-5; possibly TRBD1 for D (5 bases). Per germline, CDR1 KGHDR and CDR2 SFDVKD. This CDR3 region has 16 residues. Trimming took 3 bases from V and 5 from J, leaving 16 bases between them. In DNA form, the CDR3 reads TGTGCCACCAGTGATGCTGACGGACGGGGGGATCAGCCCCAGCATTTT. Encoded protein: CATSDADGRGDQPQHF.

This clonotype was found a few times. This chain joins TRBV18 and TRBJ2-3; D may be TRBD1 or TRBD2 (5 bases each). V dropped 0 bases and J dropped 7 bases, with 14 bases sitting between them. The CDR3 sequence is 15 residues long. In germline, CDR1 is KGHSH, CDR2 LQKENI. The CDR3 bases are TGTGCCAGCTCACCACCATCTAGGGGAGAGCATACGCAGTATTTT. This sequence encodes CASSPPSRGEHTQYF.

J is TRBJ2-2 and V is TRBV6-2 or TRBV6-3; D is possibly TRBD2 (6 bases). The CDR3 is 17 amino acids. Trimming pared 3 bases from V and 3 bases from J, leaving 17 bases between. Germline assignment: CDR1 MNHEY and CDR2 SVGEGT. The DNA for the CDR3 is TGTGCCAGCAGTTATCCCCCCGGGAGCGTAGACACCGGGGAGCTGTTTTTT. Its translation is CASSYPPGSVDTGELFF.

The genes are TRBV5-5 and TRBJ2-7, with D possibly being TRBD1 or TRBD2 (5 bases each). The germline V and J ends were trimmed by 9 bases and 3 bases, with 19 bases remaining between them. CDR1 is SGHKS and CDR2 is YYEKEE in the germline V gene (reference sequence). This CDR3 contains 14 residues. The CDR3, as DNA: TGTGCCATCGGCCCAGGGACCGGGTTCTACGAGCAGTACTTC. Encoded protein: CAIGPGTGFYEQYF.